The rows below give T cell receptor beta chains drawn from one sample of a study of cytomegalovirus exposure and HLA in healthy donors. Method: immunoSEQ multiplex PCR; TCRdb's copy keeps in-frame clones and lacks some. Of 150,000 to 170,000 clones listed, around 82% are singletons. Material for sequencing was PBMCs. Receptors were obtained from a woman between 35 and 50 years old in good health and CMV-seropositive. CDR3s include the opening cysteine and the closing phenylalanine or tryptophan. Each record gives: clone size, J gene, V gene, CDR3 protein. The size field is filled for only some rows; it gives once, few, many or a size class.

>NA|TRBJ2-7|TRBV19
CASSLQGAHPGLAVTDEQYF
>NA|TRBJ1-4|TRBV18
CASSYGDSIEKLFF
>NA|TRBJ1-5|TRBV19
CASSTTTKTGGVSQPQHF
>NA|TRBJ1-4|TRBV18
CASSPRDREGEKLFF
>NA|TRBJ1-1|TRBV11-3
CASSLPGTGVNTEAFF
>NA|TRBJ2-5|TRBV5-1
CATKSEAGGETQYF
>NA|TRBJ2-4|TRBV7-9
CASSLRGGDLAKNIQYF
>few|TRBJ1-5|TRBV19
CASSSANQPQHF
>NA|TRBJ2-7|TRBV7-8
CASSFLTRQSQGEQYF
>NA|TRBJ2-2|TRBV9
CASSAINTGELFF
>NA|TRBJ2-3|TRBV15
CATTGTGRSDTQYF
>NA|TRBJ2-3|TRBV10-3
CATGLAGGLKYSTDTQYF
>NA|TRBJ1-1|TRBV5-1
CASSYALQGGTEAFF
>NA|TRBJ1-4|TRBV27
CASSSPGTGNEKLFF
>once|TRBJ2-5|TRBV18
CASSPYTGVETQYF
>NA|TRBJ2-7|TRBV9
CASSPGAGGLAYEQYF
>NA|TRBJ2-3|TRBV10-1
CASSESHRVADTQYF
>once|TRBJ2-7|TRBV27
CASSGLSAGGIYEQYF
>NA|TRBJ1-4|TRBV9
CASSDGTSTNEKLFF
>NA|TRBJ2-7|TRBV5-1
CASSLGGYEQYF
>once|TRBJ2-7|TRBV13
CASSLARTSGRDMREQYF
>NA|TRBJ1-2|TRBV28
CASSIGLLPPYGYTF
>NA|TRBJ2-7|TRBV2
CASSPGLAGVEQYF
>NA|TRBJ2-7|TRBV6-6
CASSQPGTGLEQYF
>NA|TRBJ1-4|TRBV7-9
CASSSRTGTGDNEKLFF
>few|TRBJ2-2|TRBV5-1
CASSFPGGDTGELFF
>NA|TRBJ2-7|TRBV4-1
CASSQAGLAGLSYEQYF
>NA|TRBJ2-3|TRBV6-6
CASSYSTSGRGDTQYF
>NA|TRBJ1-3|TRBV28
CASSPRGLSPNTGNTIYF
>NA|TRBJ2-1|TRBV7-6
CASSFKGRGAVSSYNEQFF
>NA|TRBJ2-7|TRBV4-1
CASSLRLAGDFNEQYF
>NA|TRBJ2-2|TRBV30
CACRVRGGELFF
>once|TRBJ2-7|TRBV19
CASSIGDRGFVYEQYF
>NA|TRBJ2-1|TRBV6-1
CASQRGGYNEQFF
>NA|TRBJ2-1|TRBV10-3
CATHETSDSNEQFF
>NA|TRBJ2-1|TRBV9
CASSVGVGRGTYNEQFF
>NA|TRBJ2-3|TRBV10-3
CASAGGTSTDTQYF
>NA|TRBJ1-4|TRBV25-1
CASSEGGEGVYEKLFF
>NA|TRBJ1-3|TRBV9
CASSVAGTVVGNTIYF
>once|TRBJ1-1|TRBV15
CATSRRQQVAEAFF